This T cell receptor (beta chain) was recorded in a study of CD8 T cells in ankylosing spondylitis. Study outcomes and limitations: Significant enrichment of disease-linked clones was reportedly seen in matched ankylosing spondylitis synovial fluid. Ankylosing spondylitis blood appeared to be characterized by a TCR beta motif of roughly eight highly homologous variants.

It was by quantitative 5'-RACE with molecular barcodes that TCR beta libraries were made. TCRdb re-called the 5' RACE reads with MiXCR, one entry per CDR3 protein. Among 250,000 to 400,000 distinct CDR3 sequences listed, about 9.9% were seen once. This clonotype was detected a few times. Antigen specificity is unknown. Sequencing was done on a sample of blood, either unsorted or a sorted T cell fraction (not recorded which). The TCR originated in a female donor with ankylosing spondylitis or in good health (not recorded which).

CDR3 in DNA: TGCGCCAGCAGCCCGGACAGGGGTGGCACCGGGGAGCTGTTTTTT. Protein product: CASSPDRGGTGELFF. This rearrangement joins TRBV5-1 to TRBJ2-2; 9 nucleotides align to TRBD1. This CDR3 is 15 amino acids long. V was clipped by 4 bases and J by 4 bases; unmatched bases: 5. The germline gives CDR1 SGHRS, CDR2 YFSETQ.